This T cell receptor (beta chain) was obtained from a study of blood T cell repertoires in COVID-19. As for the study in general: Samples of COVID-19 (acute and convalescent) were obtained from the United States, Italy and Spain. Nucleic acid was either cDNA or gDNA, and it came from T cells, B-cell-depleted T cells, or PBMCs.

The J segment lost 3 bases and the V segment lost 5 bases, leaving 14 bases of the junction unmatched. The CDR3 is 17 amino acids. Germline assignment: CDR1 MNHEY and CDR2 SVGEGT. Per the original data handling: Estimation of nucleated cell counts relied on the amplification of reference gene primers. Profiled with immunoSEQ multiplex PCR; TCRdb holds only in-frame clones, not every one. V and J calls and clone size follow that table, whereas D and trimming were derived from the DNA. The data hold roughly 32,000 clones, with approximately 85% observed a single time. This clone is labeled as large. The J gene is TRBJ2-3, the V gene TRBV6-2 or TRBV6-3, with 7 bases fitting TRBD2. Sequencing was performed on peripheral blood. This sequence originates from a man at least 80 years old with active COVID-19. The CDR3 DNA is TGTGCCAGCAGTCCAGCCCTAGCGGAAGGACCAACAGATACGCAGTATTTT. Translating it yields CASSPALAEGPTDTQYF.